The subject of this entry is one TCR beta chain. The authors reverse transcribed about 0.45 to 1 ug RNA with random hexamers. Amplification of TCR beta CDR3 spanned 54 Vbeta and 13 Jbeta via immunoSEQ multiplex PCR. TCRdb redid the calling of the immunoSEQ multiplex PCR reads with MiXCR, one entry per CDR3 protein. The sample shows around 190,000 distinct CDR3 sequences, about 95% of them seen only once. The sample comes from a study of CD8 T cells in Susac syndrome. In blood CD8+ and CD4+ T cells, TCR beta underwent sequencing. Negative isolation yielded CD8+ and CD4+ T cells; FACS enriched TEMRA cells. The length of the CDR3 is 12 residues. CDR1 is SQVTM and CDR2 is ANQGSEA in the germline V gene. The V gene lost 4 bases and the J gene lost 5 bases, with 9 bases spanning the gap.

This TCR was recovered from a human donor in good health. The chain carries TRBV29-1 and TRBJ2-1; D remains ambiguous. Sequences were obtained from CD4+ T cells from PBMCs. CDR3 bases: TGCAGCGTTGCAAGATTGAACAATGAGCAGTTCTTC. Protein sequence: CSVARLNNEQFF.